This T cell receptor (beta chain) was sequenced for a study of cytomegalovirus exposure and HLA in healthy donors. Study-level results: Some 17,000 TCR beta sequences were associated with HLA alleles at 0.05 false discovery rate in a later analysis. DRB1 showed the most TCR associations and HLA-C the fewest in a later analysis, as rates varied by HLA locus.

Concerning this clone itself: Its antigen is still unknown.

In the PCR, 60 Vbeta and 13 Jbeta primers were used. Assay: immunoSEQ multiplex PCR; the TCRdb copy retains only in-frame clones and omits some. The sample has 100,000 to 150,000 clones, 83% seen once. Nominal health characterized the donors when sampled, though unrecorded immune exposures were likely. In germline, CDR1 is SGHRS, CDR2 YFSETQ. With 5 bases clipped from V and 4 bases from J, the junction kept 4 bases outside the gene matches. The CDR3 is 13 amino acids. The rearrangement uses TRBV5-1 and TRBJ2-5; 8 positions agree with TRBD1. Sequenced material: PBMCs. The sequence was collected from a woman aged 40-49 years in good health and CMV-seropositive. The CDR3 nucleotides read TGCGCCAGCAGTACCGGGACAGGAGAGACCCAGTACTTC. Its protein is CASSTGTGETQYF.